This T cell receptor (beta chain) was profiled in a study of T cells in Graves' hyperthyroidism and ophthalmopathy. Points from the study as a whole: In blood, most of the thyroid clonotypes expanded above 0.001 were also present.

The TCR beta CDR3 regions underwent amplification using RNA transcripts as the source. When the TCR CDR3 underwent first-round RT-PCR, the HTBI primer set was used. TCRdb reprocessed the multiplex PCR reads with MiXCR, giving one entry per CDR3 protein. The sample shows about 400,000 distinct CDR3 sequences, about 13% of them seen only once. This CDR3 has 18 amino acids. CDR1 MNHEY and CDR2 SVGEGT come from the germline V gene. V lost 0 bases and J lost 2, with 17 bases in between. As regards this clonotype: The antigen remains undetermined.

This TCR was recovered from a woman younger than 35 with Graves' hyperthyroidism. The chain is built from TRBV6-2 or TRBV6-3 and TRBJ2-1; D is possibly TRBD1 or TRBD2 (5 bases each). What was sequenced was blood. Here the CDR3 DNA reads TGTGCCAGCAGTTACTCAAGACGATCCCTGGGGGCCTACAATGAGCAGTTCTTC. It is translated as CASSYSRRSLGAYNEQFF.